Sequencing of this TCR beta chain was carried out in a study of early T cells in non-severe SARS-CoV-2 infection (dated by TCRdb to about 2021). Looking at the study overall: TCR sequencing used bulk RNA from unsorted whole blood, so alpha and beta chains could not be paired.

Trimming takes 2 bases from V and 5 bases from J, and the germline ends sit 12 bases apart. The germline V gene provides CDR1 MGHDK and CDR2 SYGVNS. From the cysteine up to the phenylalanine, the CDR3 has a length of 14 residues. Of all the DNA, just the CDR3 is kept, 42 bases in frame from base 1. The library was prepared using 5' RACE. The data were produced on a NextSeq 500. The TCR library protocol attached unique molecular identifiers to individual cDNA molecules to correct for sequencing error and PCR bias. TCR alpha and beta chains were both sequenced, and the abundances of alpha and beta sequences in each sample were closely correlated with each other. Per the source publication's procedure: V gene, J gene and CDR3 annotation of TCR sequences was performed with Decombinator V4. TCRs were defined as expanded if a significant change between any two time points was detected under a Poisson model with p below 0.0001. TCR abundances were normalised to the total number of TCRs sequenced per sample and expressed as counts per million. TRAV1-2 paired with TRAJ12, TRAJ20 or TRAJ33 defined MAIT TCRs, while TRAV10 paired with TRAJ18 defined iNKT TCRs. VDJdb, accessed 1 November 2021, was searched for CMV, EBV and SARS-CoV-2 annotated TCRs, excluding TCRs annotated for multiple antigens. TCRdb applied fastp at Q25 and MiXCR to the public reads, then kept only in-frame beta chains. All rows with the same CDR3 protein become a single entry with the most common DNA and genes. The V and J calls come from TCRdb's annotation, not from the publication. Across this sample there are around 93,000 distinct CDR3 sequences, with more than 10% seen only once. The ten most abundant clones make up roughly 4.5% of the sample.

The study was a case-control design nested within a healthcare worker cohort in London, UK, with weekly nasopharyngeal swab PCR tests and blood sampling. Healthcare workers were recruited during the week of the UK lockdown, between 23 and 31 March 2020, and followed weekly for up to roughly 15 weeks. Paper-wide results and their limitations: VDJdb matching was skewed toward anti-spike CD8 responses and likely underestimated virus-specific expansions, missing private and CD4 specificities.

This clonotype was observed at least ten times. Its recognized antigen is unknown. No base quality values were provided; no much bigger clone lies one nucleotide off. The sequence was collected from an adult who was a healthcare worker with PCR-confirmed SARS-CoV-2 infection or an uninfected control (not recorded which). Recombination connected TRBV25-1 to TRBJ1-2; no D gene call is confident. The sample in question was whole blood, obtained at baseline. In nucleotide form, the sequence is TGTGCCAGCAGTGAAATTTCGTCGAGTTATGGCTACACCTTC. Its amino acids are CASSEISSSYGYTF.